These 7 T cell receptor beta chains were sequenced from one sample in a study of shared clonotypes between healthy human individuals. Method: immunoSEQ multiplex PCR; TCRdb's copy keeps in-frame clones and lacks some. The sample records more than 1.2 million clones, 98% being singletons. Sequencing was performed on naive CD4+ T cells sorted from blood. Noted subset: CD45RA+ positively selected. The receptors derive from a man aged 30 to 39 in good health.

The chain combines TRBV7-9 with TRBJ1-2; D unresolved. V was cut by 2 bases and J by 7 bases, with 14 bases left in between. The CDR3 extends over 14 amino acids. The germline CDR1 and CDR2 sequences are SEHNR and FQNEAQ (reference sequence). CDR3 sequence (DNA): TGTGCCAGCAGCTTATTATCCAAACAGTCTGGCTACACCTTC. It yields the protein CASSLLSKQSGYTF.

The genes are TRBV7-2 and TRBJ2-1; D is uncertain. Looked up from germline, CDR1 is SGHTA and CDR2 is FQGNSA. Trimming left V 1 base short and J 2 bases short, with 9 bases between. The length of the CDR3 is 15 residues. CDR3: CASSLVVDPYNEQFF. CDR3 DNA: TGTGCCAGCAGCTTAGTTGTAGACCCCTACAATGAGCAGTTCTTC.

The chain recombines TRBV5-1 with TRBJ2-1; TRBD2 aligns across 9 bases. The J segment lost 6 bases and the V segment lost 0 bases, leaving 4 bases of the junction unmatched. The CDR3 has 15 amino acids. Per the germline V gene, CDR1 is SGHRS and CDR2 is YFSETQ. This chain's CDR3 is CASSLGVTSGNEQFF. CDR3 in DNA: TGCGCCAGCAGCTTGGGGGTGACTAGCGGCAATGAGCAGTTCTTC.

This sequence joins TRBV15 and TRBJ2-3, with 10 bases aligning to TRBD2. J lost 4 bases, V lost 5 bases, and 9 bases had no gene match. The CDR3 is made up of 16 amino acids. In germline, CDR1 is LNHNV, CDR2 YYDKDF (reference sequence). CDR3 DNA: TGTGCCACCAGCCCACAAGCGGGAGGGCTCGCAGATACGCAGTATTTT. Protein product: CATSPQAGGLADTQYF.

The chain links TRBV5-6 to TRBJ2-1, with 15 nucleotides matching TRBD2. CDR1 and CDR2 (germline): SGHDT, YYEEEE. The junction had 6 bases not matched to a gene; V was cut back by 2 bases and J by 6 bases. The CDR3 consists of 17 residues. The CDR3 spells CASSFRTSGRARNEQFF. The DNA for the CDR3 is TGTGCCAGCAGCTTTAGGACTAGCGGGAGGGCCCGCAATGAGCAGTTCTTC.

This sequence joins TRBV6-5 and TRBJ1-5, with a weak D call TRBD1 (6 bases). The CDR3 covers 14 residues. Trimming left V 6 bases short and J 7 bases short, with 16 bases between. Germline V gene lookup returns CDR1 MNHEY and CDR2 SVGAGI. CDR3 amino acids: CASSPTGGQQPQHF. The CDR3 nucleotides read TGTGCCAGCAGCCCAACCGGGGGGCAACAGCCCCAGCATTTT.

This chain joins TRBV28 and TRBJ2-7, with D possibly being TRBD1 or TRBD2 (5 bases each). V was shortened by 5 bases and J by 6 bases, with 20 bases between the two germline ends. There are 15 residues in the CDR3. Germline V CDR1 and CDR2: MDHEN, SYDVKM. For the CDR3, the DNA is TGTGCCAGCAGTCTTACCCACGCAGGGAGCACCGAGCAGTACTTC. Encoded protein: CASSLTHAGSTEQYF.